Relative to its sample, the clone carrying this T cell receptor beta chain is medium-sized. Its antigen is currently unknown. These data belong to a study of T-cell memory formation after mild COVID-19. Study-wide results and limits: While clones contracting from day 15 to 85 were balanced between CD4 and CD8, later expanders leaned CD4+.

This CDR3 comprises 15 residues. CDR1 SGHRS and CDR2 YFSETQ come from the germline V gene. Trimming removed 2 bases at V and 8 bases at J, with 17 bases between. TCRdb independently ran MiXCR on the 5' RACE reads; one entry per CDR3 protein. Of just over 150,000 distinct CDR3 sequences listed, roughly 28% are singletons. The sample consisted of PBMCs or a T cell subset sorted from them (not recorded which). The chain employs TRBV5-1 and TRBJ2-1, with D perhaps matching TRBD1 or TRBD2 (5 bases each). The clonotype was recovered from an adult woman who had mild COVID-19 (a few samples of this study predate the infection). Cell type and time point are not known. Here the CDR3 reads CASSFTRGVSDEQFF. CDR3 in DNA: TGCGCCAGCAGCTTTACGAGGGGCGTTAGCGATGAGCAGTTCTTC.